This TCR beta chain was observed in a study of beta chain features in type 1 diabetes (dated by TCRdb to the late 2010s). Regarding the complete study: No differences in mean age, gender distribution, total cell number or subset yield were found between patients and healthy donors. The study compared TCRB repertoires of sorted circulating CD4+ T cell subsets between recently diagnosed type 1 diabetes patients and matched healthy donors. Regulatory and stem cell-like memory subsets were obtained from only 8 patients and about eight healthy donors, while naive and central memory subsets were obtained from all 30 or so donors. A total of roughly 100 million sorted cells were examined across all samples, and a strong correlation was observed between cell number per subset and RNA yield.

This clone was picked up a small number of times. Its antigen is still unknown. Per-base qualities were not stored, and no clone one base away is much larger. At the junction V is shortened by 6 bases and J by 6 bases, with 12 bases in between. Measured from the cysteine to the phenylalanine, the CDR3 is 12 residues long. The kept DNA is CDR3 alone, 36 bases in frame from the first base. The CDR1 and CDR2 encoded by the germline V gene are MNHEY and SVGAGI. The paper's findings and limits, for the study overall: Naive, central memory and regulatory TCRB repertoires appeared to be more alike among patients than among healthy donors. Only small numbers of individuals were included in the HLA sub-analyses, which left unresolved whether HLA type had any influence on TCRB rearrangement. PCR might favor shorter templates, but patient and control samples were amplified and corrected together, so any skew would affect both groups equally. Type 1 diabetes patients showed a moderate but significant shortening of TCRB CDR3 length in all four CD4+ subsets. Because cDNA was sequenced instead of genomic DNA, activated cells with high expression could be over-represented, although the groups did not differ in activation or CD3 levels. At VDJ recombination sites, type 1 diabetes patients had fewer insertions and more deleted nucleotides, which implies abnormalities in thymic rearrangement.

The High Capacity cDNA Reverse Transcription Kit was used to reverse transcribe all of the isolated RNA, meaning that expressed TCRB transcripts were what got sequenced. Deep immunoSEQ sequencing was performed on naive, central memory and regulatory T cell samples, with an average of around 3.4 million total reads per sample. Sorted cells were lysed in RLT buffer, and RNA was extracted using DNase-treated RNeasy Micro or Mini kits according to cell number. Each cell subset was processed separately to prevent cross-contamination, with patient and healthy donor samples processed together. TCRB sequences were amplified from cDNA with the immunoSEQ multiplex PCR, producing 87-bp fragments spanning the CDR3 region. Amplicons were sequenced on the Illumina HiSeq platform. In the original analysis: PCR bias was computationally corrected using synthetic template baselines, reads within Hamming distance 2 were collapsed, and singletons that could not be merged were discarded. Reads were aligned against IMGT to assign V, D and J genes, CDR3 length and insertions or deletions at six rearrangement sites. Clonotype counts were normalized to sorted cell number within each subset before computing true diversity and Gini coefficients with the tcR R package. The overlap coefficient, calculated on TCRB nucleotide sequences, was used to quantify repertoire sharing. Out-of-frame TCRB sequences from naive cells were analyzed as a proxy for the pre-selection repertoire. The clones in this table, taken by TCRdb from immuneACCESS, are in-frame only. Not every clone is retained; where verified, under half of the shortfall comes from an unresolved V gene, and the cause of the rest is unknown. V and J calls plus clone size are reproduced from that table; the DNA served to infer D and trimming. The sample table records over 600,000 clones; 9.5% to 15% of these occur just once. Approximately 0.11% of the sample is taken by the ten largest.

From each donor, a single peripheral blood sample of approximately 120 mL on average was drawn into heparinised tubes. Using a panel that included CD45RO, CCR7, CD25, CD127, CD95 and CD27, naive, central memory, regulatory and stem cell-like memory CD4+ T cells were sorted on a BD FACSAria II. Every sorted population had a purity above 95%. PBMCs were separated immediately by Lymphoprep density gradient centrifugation and were stained directly, without being cultured. So that batch effects would be minimized, each experiment stained and sorted samples in pairs, pairing one healthy donor with one patient.

The source of this sequence is a man aged 25 to 40 with type 1 diabetes. The chain employs TRBV6-5 and TRBJ2-7, with the D gene not confidently named. The sequencing input was naive CD4+ T cells from blood. The meaning of the sample's cell subset or site label: true naive CD4+ T cells. The CDR3 reads as follows: CASSPAGLEQYF. The DNA sequence reads TGTGCCAGCAGCCCCGCCGGGCTCGAGCAGTACTTC.